One sample yielded the 10 T cell receptor beta chains listed below, sequenced in a study of T cells in localized non-small cell lung cancer. Sequenced by immunoSEQ multiplex PCR; TCRdb stores in-frame clones only, minus some. Of 26,000 or so clones detected, roughly 87% appear once; the ten largest clones hold 6.5% to 8%. The sample consisted of peripheral blood, taken before any cancer treatment. These receptors were taken from a male donor at least 60 years old with stage I lung adenocarcinoma.

In its sample, this clone was seen once. The CDR3 protein is CASSLRQLFATNEKLFF. The CDR3 nucleotides read TGTGCCAGCTCACTTAGACAGCTCTTTGCAACTAATGAAAAACTGTTTTTT. The chain combines TRBV18 with TRBJ1-4; TRBD1 might be the D (5 bases). The CDR3 has 17 residues. V was pared by 4 bases and J by 0 bases, with 15 bases between. In germline, CDR1 is KGHSH, CDR2 LQKENI.

This clone has a single count. V gene TRBV6-5 combines with J gene TRBJ2-3, with TRBD1 identical over 9 bases. Germline V lookup: CDR1 MNHEY, CDR2 SVGAGI. Germline trimming cut 5 bases from V and 3 bases from J; bases unmatched to any gene: 0. CDR3 length equals 13 residues. CDR3 residues: CASSGQGTDTQYF. In nucleotides, the CDR3 is TGTGCCAGCAGTGGACAGGGGACAGATACGCAGTATTTT.

The V gene is TRBV5-1, the J gene TRBJ2-2; D possibly corresponds to TRBD2 (5 bases). V lost 4 bases and J lost 4, with 14 bases in between. The CDR3 consists of 15 residues. Germline CDR1 SGHRS, CDR2 YFSETQ. The chain's CDR3 is CASSEGAGGTGELFF. The CDR3 DNA reads as TGCGCCAGCAGCGAGGGCGCCGGAGGCACCGGGGAGCTGTTTTTT.

The chain combines TRBV18 with TRBJ1-2; possible D gene TRBD1, 6 bases. Deletions cut 0 bases from V and 4 bases from J, with 15 bases between. Germline CDR1 KGHSH, CDR2 LQKENI. There are 16 residues in the CDR3. This chain's CDR3 is CASSPPGASYVYGYTF. The CDR3 DNA follows: TGTGCCAGCTCACCACCGGGGGCCAGTTACGTCTATGGCTACACCTTC.

This clone has a single count. The V and J genes are TRBV5-1 and TRBJ2-5; D possibly corresponds to TRBD2 (5 bases). The CDR3 covers 15 residues. Germline V gives CDR1 SGHRS, CDR2 YFSETQ. With 0 bases removed from V and 3 bases from J, the gap between germline ends came to 12 bases. The CDR3 sequence: CASSLGGSGEETQYF. CDR3 nucleotides: TGCGCCAGCAGCTTGGGGGGAAGCGGCGAAGAGACCCAGTACTTC. Filled out from reference TRBV5-1 and TRBJ2-5, the complete variable domain reads KAGVTQTPRYLIKTRGQQVTLSCSPISGHRSVSWYQQTPGQGLQFLFEYFSETQRNKGNFPGRFSGRQFSNSRSEMNVSTLELGDSALYLCASSLGGSGEETQYFGPGTRLLVL.

V and J are TRBV11-2 and TRBJ1-2, with TRBD1 as a possible D gene (5 bases). The CDR3 loop spans 15 amino acids. From germline, CDR1 is SGHAT and CDR2 FQNNGV. Trimming pared 5 bases from V and 4 bases from J, leaving 17 bases between. The CDR3 DNA reads as TGTGCCAGCAGCCCCCTGGGGGGGGTGGCCTATGGCTACACCTTC. It is translated as CASSPLGGVAYGYTF.

The chain joins TRBV28 to TRBJ2-7; D is undetermined. The CDR3 is 13 amino acids. With 10 bases removed from V and 2 bases from J, the gap between germline ends came to 15 bases. Germline CDR1 reads MDHEN; CDR2 reads SYDVKM. The CDR3 is CATLGHPPYEQYF. CDR3 DNA: TGTGCCACCCTCGGCCACCCCCCCTACGAGCAGTACTTC.

The chain has TRBV10-3 and TRBJ2-5, with D maybe TRBD1 (5 bases). Judging by the DNA end, TRBJ2-7 fits better; the J call may be wrong. The V gene's germline CDR1 is ENHRY and CDR2 SYGVKD. There are 12 residues in the CDR3. For the CDR3, the DNA is TGTGCCATCGGGCAGGGATACTACGAGCAGTACTTC. Its translation: CAIGQGYYEQYF.

The V and J genes are TRBV5-1 and TRBJ2-7; 7 positions match TRBD2. Germline V gene lookup returns CDR1 SGHRS and CDR2 YFSETQ. J was trimmed by 6 bases and V by 4 bases; bases with no gene match: 7. The CDR3 is 13 residues long. The CDR3 protein is CASSGEGPSEQYF. CDR3 nucleotides: TGCGCCAGCAGCGGGGAGGGACCTAGCGAGCAGTACTTC.

This clone showed up just a few times. The J gene is TRBJ1-1, the V gene TRBV25-1; the D gene is possibly TRBD1 (5 bases). Germline V gives CDR1 MGHDK, CDR2 SYGVNS. The ends were cut back, 6 bases at V and 5 bases at J, with 16 bases in the middle. CDR3 length equals 14 residues. This CDR3 is CASSPSAGRTEAFF. The CDR3 DNA follows: TGTGCCAGCAGCCCCTCCGCAGGGAGGACTGAAGCTTTCTTT.